The clone carrying this T cell receptor (beta chain) appeared a few times. The PCR had 60 Vbeta and 13 Jbeta primers. This table comes from immunoSEQ multiplex PCR, and its TCRdb copy is limited to in-frame clones, with some not included. The sample lists some 76,000 clones, more than 55% seen once, with roughly 4.5% in the top ten. These data originate in a study of cytomegalovirus exposure and HLA in healthy donors. Per the germline V gene, CDR1 is MGHDK and CDR2 is SYGVNS. The CDR3 loop spans 15 amino acids. V was cut by 0 bases and J by 7 bases, with 13 bases left in between. The clonotype was recovered from a man between 60 and 70 years old in good health and CMV-seropositive. This chain joins TRBV25-1 and TRBJ1-5; the D gene is possibly TRBD1 (6 bases). What was sequenced was PBMCs. CDR3 amino acids: CASSEYSSGGQPQHF. The CDR3 nucleotides read TGTGCCAGCAGTGAATATAGTTCTGGGGGCCAGCCCCAGCATTTT.